This T cell receptor beta chain was recovered during a study of blood T cell repertoires in COVID-19. In the study overall: Both acute and convalescent COVID-19 samples were obtained from the United States, Italy and Spain. From T cells, B-cell-depleted T cells, or PBMCs came the material, which was cDNA or gDNA.

In the original workflow: Reference gene primer amplification in the assay estimated nucleated cell counts. Using immunoSEQ multiplex PCR, the repertoire was profiled, and TCRdb retains in-frame clones only, with some absent. V, J and clone size are those of that table, while D and trimming were read from the DNA. The table includes about 210,000 clones, about 88% detected once. The germline V gene encodes CDR1 SGHNT and CDR2 YYREEE (reference sequence). The CDR3 loop spans 14 amino acids. The V segment lost 3 bases and the J segment 4 bases; nucleotides outside the gene matches: 5. The clonotype was recovered from a woman between 40 and 50 years old with acute or convalescent COVID-19. The sample was peripheral blood. The rearrangement links TRBV5-4 to TRBJ1-1, with TRBD1 identical over 8 bases. This chain's CDR3 is CASSWDRSATEAFF. CDR3 DNA: TGTGCCAGCAGCTGGGACAGGTCGGCCACTGAAGCTTTCTTT.